Each of the 12 T cell receptor beta chains below was sequenced from the same sample in a study of T cells after yellow fever vaccination. TCRdb used MiXCR to reprocess the 5' RACE reads, holding one entry per CDR3 protein. This table has some 420,000 distinct CDR3 sequences, around 20% appearing once. The specimen comprised PBMCs, sampled before the yellow fever booster vaccination. The receptors shown here come from a man aged 18 to 35 who received the YFV17D yellow fever vaccine.

The chain recombines TRBV12-3 or TRBV12-4 with TRBJ1-2; D is perhaps TRBD1 (5 bases). This CDR3 contains 14 residues. Trimming pared 2 bases from V and 1 base from J, leaving 8 bases between. DNA for the CDR3: TGTGCCAGCAGTTTATATAGGGGTAACTATGGCTACACCTTC. As protein: CASSLYRGNYGYTF.

This clonotype was seen more than once but under ten times. CDR3 in DNA: TGTGCCAGCAACGGACAGGGGGACATCGGGGAGCTGTTTTTT. Amino acid sequence: CASNGQGDIGELFF. The gene calls are TRBV19 and TRBJ2-2; 10 positions match TRBD1. CDR1 is LNHDA and CDR2 is SQIVND in the germline V gene (reference sequence). Unmatched junction bases numbered 8, after V lost 9 bases and J lost 7 bases. The CDR3 extends over 14 amino acids.

CDR3 loop: CASSQDPSGRFSTGRTEAFF. CDR3 nucleotide sequence: TGCGCCAGCAGCCAAGATCCCTCGGGTAGGTTCAGTACAGGGCGCACTGAAGCTTTCTTT. The genes are TRBV4-1 and TRBJ1-1, with a weak D call TRBD1 (6 bases). CDR3 length: 20 amino acids. Germline assignment: CDR1 MGHRA and CDR2 YSYEKL. The V and J ends lost 0 bases and 4 bases respectively, with 27 bases between them.

The chain links TRBV5-1 to TRBJ2-3; 13 nucleotides agree with TRBD2. The V segment lost 0 bases and the J segment 2 bases; nucleotides outside the gene matches: 3. Germline V lookup: CDR1 SGHRS, CDR2 YFSETQ. The CDR3 covers 17 residues. The CDR3 loop reads CASSLGLAGGPTDTQYF. The CDR3 DNA follows: TGCGCCAGCAGCTTGGGACTAGCGGGGGGTCCCACAGATACGCAGTATTTT.

This clonotype was recorded many times. The genes are TRBV10-1 and TRBJ2-2; perhaps TRBD1 as D (6 bases). Germline CDR1 WNHNN, CDR2 SYGVQD (reference sequence). CDR3 length: 14 residues. The germline V and J ends were trimmed by 8 bases and 1 base, with 11 bases remaining between them. CDR3 sequence (DNA): TGCGCCAGCGCCCCGGGACAGAACACCGGGGAGCTGTTTTTT. Translation gives CASAPGQNTGELFF.

The rearrangement links TRBV20-1 to TRBJ2-3, with 10 nucleotides matching TRBD2. The CDR3 has 15 amino acids. CDR1 is DFQATT and CDR2 is SNEGSKA in the germline V gene (reference sequence). Losses at the gene ends were 6 bases for V and 0 bases for J; bases not matched to a gene: 6. CDR3 nucleotide sequence: TGCAGTGCCCCCGGACTAGCGGAAAGCACAGATACGCAGTATTTT. This translates into CSAPGLAESTDTQYF.

This rearrangement joins TRBV29-1 to TRBJ2-3; the D gene is possibly TRBD2 (7 bases). V was trimmed by 7 bases and J by 5 bases, leaving 19 bases between them. Germline-derived CDR1 and CDR2 are SQVTM and ANQGSEA. CDR3 size: 14 residues. The CDR3 bases are TGCAGCGCTGTGGAGGGGGGGGGTGGAGATACGCAGTATTTT. It translates to CSAVEGGGGDTQYF.

This chain links TRBV7-6 with TRBJ2-3, with TRBD2 matching 7 bases. The CDR3 is made up of 15 amino acids. Trimming at V came to 3 bases and at J to 2 bases, leaving 5 bases not matched to a gene. CDR1 and CDR2 (germline): SGHVS, FNYEAQ. The CDR3 spells CASSLLGGDTDTQYF. The CDR3, as DNA: TGTGCCAGCAGCTTGCTTGGGGGGGACACAGATACGCAGTATTTT.

This rearrangement joins TRBV6-5 to TRBJ2-7; 7 positions match TRBD1. The V segment lost 0 bases and the J segment 2 bases; nucleotides outside the gene matches: 4. CDR3 length equals 15 residues. Germline V gene data show CDR1 as MNHEY and CDR2 as SVGAGI. The CDR3 DNA is TGTGCCAGCAGTTACTCCGACAGGGCACCCTACGAGCAGTACTTC. As protein: CASSYSDRAPYEQYF.

The chain has TRBV7-9 and TRBJ2-2; 7 nucleotides align to TRBD2. The germline gives CDR1 SEHNR, CDR2 FQNEAQ (reference sequence). This CDR3 contains 14 residues. The trim removed 6 bases at V and 1 base at J, leaving 2 bases unmatched. The CDR3 DNA sequence: TGTGCCAGCAGTGGGGAGGGGAACACCGGGGAGCTGTTTTTT. It is translated as CASSGEGNTGELFF. Full variable domain (outside the CDR3, taken from reference TRBV7-9 and TRBJ2-2): DTGVSQNPRHKITKRGQNVTFRCDPISEHNRLYWYRQTLGQGPEFLTYFQNEAQLEKSRLLSDRFSAERPKGSFSTLEIQRTEQGDSAMYLCASSGEGNTGELFFGEGSRLTVL.

This clonotype has just a few counts. The chain joins TRBV10-3 to TRBJ2-2; TRBD1 or TRBD2 may be the D gene (6 bases each). V was cut by 6 bases and J by 4 bases, with 12 bases left in between. This CDR3 has 14 residues. Per germline, CDR1 ENHRY and CDR2 SYGVKD. For the CDR3, the DNA is TGTGCCATCAGACCGGGGGCTACCACCGGGGAGCTGTTTTTT. It yields the protein CAIRPGATTGELFF.

The chain recombines TRBV7-2 with TRBJ2-1; 11 bases align to TRBD2. Trimming cost V 4 bases and J 8 bases; bases outside gene matches: 7. Germline V gene sequence: CDR1 SGHTA, CDR2 FQGNSA. The CDR3 is made up of 15 amino acids. The CDR3 DNA is TGTGCCAGCAGCTCTAGCGGGGGGCCGAGCGATGAGCAGTTCTTC. This codes for CASSSSGGPSDEQFF.